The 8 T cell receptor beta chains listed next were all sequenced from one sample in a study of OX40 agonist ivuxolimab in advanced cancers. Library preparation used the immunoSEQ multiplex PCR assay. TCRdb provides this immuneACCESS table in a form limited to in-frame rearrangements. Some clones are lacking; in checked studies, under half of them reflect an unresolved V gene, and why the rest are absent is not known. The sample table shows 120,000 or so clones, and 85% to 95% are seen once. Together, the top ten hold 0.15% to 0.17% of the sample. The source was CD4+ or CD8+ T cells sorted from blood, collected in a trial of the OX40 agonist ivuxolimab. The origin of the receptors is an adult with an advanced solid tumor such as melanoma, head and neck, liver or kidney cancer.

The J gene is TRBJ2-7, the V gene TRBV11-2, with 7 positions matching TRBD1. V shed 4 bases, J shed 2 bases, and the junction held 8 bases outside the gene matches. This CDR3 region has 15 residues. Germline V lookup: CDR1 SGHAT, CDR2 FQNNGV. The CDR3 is CASSSTRTGPYEQYF. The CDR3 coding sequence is TGTGCCAGCAGCTCGACTCGGACAGGCCCCTACGAGCAGTACTTC.

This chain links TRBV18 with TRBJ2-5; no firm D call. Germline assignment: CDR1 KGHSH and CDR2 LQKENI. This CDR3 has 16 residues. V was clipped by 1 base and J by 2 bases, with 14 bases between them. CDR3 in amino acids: CASSPQARSTQETQYF. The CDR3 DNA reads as TGTGCCAGCTCACCACAGGCCCGCAGTACACAAGAGACCCAGTACTTC.

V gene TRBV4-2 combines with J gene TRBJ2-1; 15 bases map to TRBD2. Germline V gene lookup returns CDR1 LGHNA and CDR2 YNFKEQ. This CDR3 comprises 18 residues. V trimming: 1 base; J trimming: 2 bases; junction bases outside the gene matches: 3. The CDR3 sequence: CASSQGTSGGETYNEQFF. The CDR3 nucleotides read TGTGCCAGCAGCCAAGGGACTAGCGGGGGGGAAACCTACAATGAGCAGTTCTTC.

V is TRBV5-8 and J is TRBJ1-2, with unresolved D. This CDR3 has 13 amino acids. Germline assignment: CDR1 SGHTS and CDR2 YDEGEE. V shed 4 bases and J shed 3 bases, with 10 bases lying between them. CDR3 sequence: CASSRKRDYGYTF. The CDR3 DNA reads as TGTGCCAGCAGCCGCAAGCGGGACTATGGCTACACCTTC. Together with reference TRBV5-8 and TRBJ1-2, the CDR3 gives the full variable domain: EAGVTQSPTHLIKTRGQQATLRCSPISGHTSVYWYQQALGLGLQFLLWYDEGEERNRGNFPPRFSGRQFPNYSSELNVNALELEDSALYLCASSRKRDYGYTFGSGTRLTVV.

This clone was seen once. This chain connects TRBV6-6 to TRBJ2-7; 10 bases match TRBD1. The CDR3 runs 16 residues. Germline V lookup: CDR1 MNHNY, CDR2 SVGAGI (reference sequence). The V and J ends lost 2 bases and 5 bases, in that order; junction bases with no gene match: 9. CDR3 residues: CASSYRVGQGIHEQYF. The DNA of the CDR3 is TGTGCCAGCAGTTACAGGGTGGGACAGGGGATCCACGAGCAGTACTTC.

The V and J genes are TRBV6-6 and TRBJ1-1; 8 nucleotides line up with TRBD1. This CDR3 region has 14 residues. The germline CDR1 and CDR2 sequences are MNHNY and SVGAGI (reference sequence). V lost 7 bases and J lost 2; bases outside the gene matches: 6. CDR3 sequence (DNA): TGTGCCAGCATCAACAGGGGGGGAAACACTGAAGCTTTCTTT. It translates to CASINRGGNTEAFF.

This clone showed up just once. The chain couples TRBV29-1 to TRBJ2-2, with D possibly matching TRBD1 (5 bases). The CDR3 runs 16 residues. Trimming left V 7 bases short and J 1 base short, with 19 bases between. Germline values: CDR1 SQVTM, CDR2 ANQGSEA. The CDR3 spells CSALGPAGRNTGELFF. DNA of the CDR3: TGCAGCGCCCTTGGGCCCGCAGGGCGGAACACCGGGGAGCTGTTTTTT.

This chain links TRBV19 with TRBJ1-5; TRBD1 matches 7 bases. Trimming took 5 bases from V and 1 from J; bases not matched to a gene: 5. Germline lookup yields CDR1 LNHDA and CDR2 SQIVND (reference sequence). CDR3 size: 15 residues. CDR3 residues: CASSAPGQSNQPQHF. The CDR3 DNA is TGTGCCAGTAGTGCTCCGGGACAGAGCAATCAGCCCCAGCATTTT.